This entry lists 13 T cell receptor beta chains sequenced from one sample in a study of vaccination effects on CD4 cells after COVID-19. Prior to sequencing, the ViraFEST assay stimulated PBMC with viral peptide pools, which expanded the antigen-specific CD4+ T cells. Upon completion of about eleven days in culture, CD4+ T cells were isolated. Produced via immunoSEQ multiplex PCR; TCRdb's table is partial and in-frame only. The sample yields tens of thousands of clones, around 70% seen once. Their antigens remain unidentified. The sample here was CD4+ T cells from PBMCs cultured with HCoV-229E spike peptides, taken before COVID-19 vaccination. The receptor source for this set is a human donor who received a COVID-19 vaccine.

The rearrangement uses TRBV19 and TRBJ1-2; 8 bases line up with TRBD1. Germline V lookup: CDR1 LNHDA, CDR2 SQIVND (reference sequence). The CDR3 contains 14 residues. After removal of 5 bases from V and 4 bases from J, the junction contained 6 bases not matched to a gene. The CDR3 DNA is TGTGCCAGTAGTGTCTCCGGGACAGGCTATGGCTACACCTTC. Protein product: CASSVSGTGYGYTF. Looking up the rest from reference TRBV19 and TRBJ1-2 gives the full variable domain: DGGITQSPKYLFRKEGQNVTLSCEQNLNHDAMYWYRQDPGQGLRLIYYSQIVNDFQKGDIAEGYSVSREKKESFPLTVTSAQKNPTAFYLCASSVSGTGYGYTFGSGTRLTVV.

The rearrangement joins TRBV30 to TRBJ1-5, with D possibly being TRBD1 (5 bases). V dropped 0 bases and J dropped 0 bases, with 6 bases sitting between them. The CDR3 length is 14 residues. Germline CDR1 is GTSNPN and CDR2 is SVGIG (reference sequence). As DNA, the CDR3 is TGTGCCTGGAGTGTCGGGGCTAGCAATCAGCCCCAGCATTTT. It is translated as CAWSVGASNQPQHF.

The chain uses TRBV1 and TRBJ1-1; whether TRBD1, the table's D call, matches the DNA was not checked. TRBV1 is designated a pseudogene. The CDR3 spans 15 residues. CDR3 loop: CTSSRRDRGSTEAFF. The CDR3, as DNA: TGCACCAGCAGCCGCCGGGACAGGGGAAGCACTGAAGCTTTCTTT.

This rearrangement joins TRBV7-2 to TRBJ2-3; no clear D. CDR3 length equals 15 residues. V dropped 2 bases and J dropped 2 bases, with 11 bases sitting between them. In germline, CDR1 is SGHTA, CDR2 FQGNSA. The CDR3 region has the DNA TGTGCCAGCAGCTTATCGGCGGCTTCCACAGATACGCAGTATTTT. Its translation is CASSLSAASTDTQYF.

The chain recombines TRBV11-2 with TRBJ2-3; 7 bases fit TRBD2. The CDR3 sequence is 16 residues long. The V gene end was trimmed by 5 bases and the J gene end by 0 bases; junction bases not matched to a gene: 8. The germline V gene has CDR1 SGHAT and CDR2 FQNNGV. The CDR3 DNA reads TGTGCCAGCAGCGTAAAGCGGGGTATTAGCACAGATACGCAGTATTTT. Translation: CASSVKRGISTDTQYF. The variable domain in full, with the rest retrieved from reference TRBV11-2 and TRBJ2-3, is EAGVAQSPRYKIIEKRQSVAFWCNPISGHATLYWYQQILGQGPKLLIQFQNNGVVDDSQLPKDRFSAERLKGVDSTLKIQPAKLEDSAVYLCASSVKRGISTDTQYFGPGTRLTVL.

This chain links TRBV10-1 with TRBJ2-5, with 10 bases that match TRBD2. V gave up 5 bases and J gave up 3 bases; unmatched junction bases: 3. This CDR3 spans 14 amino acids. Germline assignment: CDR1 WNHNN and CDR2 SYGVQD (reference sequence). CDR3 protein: CASSPGTSEETQYF. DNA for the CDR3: TGCGCCAGCAGTCCCGGGACTAGCGAAGAGACCCAGTACTTC.

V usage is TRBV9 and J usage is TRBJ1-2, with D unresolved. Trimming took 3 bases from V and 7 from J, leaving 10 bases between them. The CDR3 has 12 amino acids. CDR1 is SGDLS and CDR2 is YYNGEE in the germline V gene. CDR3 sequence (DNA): TGTGCCAGCAGCGGAGACTGGCGTGGCTACACCTTC. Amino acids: CASSGDWRGYTF.

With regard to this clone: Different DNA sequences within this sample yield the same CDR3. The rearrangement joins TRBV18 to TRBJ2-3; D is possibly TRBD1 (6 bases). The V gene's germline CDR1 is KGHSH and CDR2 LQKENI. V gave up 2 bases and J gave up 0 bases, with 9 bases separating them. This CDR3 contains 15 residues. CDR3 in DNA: TGTGCCAGCTCACCAGGGACACTTAGCACAGATACGCAGTATTTT. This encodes CASSPGTLSTDTQYF.

CDR3 DNA: TGCGCCAGCAGCTTGTCACTAGCGGGTAACCAAGAGACCCAGTACTTC. Translation: CASSLSLAGNQETQYF. This chain joins TRBV5-1 and TRBJ2-5, with TRBD2 identical over 9 bases. Germline V CDR1 and CDR2: SGHRS, YFSETQ. This CDR3 is 16 amino acids long. Unmatched junction bases numbered 4, after V lost 1 base and J lost 0 bases. The whole variable domain, filled in from reference TRBV5-1 and TRBJ2-5, reads KAGVTQTPRYLIKTRGQQVTLSCSPISGHRSVSWYQQTPGQGLQFLFEYFSETQRNKGNFPGRFSGRQFSNSRSEMNVSTLELGDSALYLCASSLSLAGNQETQYFGPGTRLLVL.

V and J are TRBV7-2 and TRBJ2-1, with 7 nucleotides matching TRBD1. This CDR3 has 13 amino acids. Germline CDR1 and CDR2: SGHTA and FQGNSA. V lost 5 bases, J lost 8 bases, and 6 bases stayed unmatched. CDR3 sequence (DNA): TGTGCCAGCAGCAGACAGGGCCAGGATGAGCAGTTCTTC. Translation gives CASSRQGQDEQFF.

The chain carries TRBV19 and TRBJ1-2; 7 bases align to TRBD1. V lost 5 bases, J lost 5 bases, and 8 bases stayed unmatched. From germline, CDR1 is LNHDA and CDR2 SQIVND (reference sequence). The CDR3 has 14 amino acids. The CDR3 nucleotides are TGTGCCAGTAGTCCGTACGGGGACAGTTATGGCTACACCTTC. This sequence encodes CASSPYGDSYGYTF.

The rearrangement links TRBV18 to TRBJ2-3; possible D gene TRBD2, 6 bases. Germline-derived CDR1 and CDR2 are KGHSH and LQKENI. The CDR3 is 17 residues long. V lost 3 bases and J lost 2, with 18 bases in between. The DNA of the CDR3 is TGTGCCAGCTCACCCTTGGAGACTAGGGTTGCCACAGATACGCAGTATTTT. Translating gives CASSPLETRVATDTQYF.

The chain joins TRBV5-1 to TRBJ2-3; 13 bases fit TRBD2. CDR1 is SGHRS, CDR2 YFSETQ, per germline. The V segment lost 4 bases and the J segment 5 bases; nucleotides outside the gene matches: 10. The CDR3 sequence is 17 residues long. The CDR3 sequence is CASSETRLAGGRDTQYF. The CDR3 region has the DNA TGCGCCAGCAGCGAAACTCGACTAGCGGGGGGACGAGATACGCAGTATTTT.